The 30 T cell receptor beta chains reported below all come from one sample, sequenced in a study of T cells in localized non-small cell lung cancer. TCRdb keeps only in-frame clones here, not all; method: immunoSEQ multiplex PCR. The table records some 35,000 clones, around nine tenths of them present only once. The sample consisted of peripheral blood, taken before any cancer treatment. The receptors originated from a female donor of 60 years or more with stage I lung adenocarcinoma.

The chain couples TRBV29-1 to TRBJ1-3, with TRBD1 matching 9 bases. Germline CDR1 is SQVTM and CDR2 is ANQGSEA. Losses at the gene ends were 6 bases for V and 8 bases for J; bases not matched to a gene: 17. There are 16 residues in the CDR3. CDR3 residues: CSVASGTGWTGDTIYF. The CDR3 DNA reads as TGCAGCGTGGCCTCCGGGACAGGGTGGACTGGGGACACCATATATTTT.

This rearrangement joins TRBV4-1 to TRBJ1-1; no clear D. The germline V gene encodes CDR1 MGHRA and CDR2 YSYEKL. CDR3 length equals 14 residues. With 2 bases removed from V and 1 base from J, the gap between germline ends came to 8 bases. CDR3 nucleotides: TGCGCCAGCAGCCAACCCAGAGCGAACACTGAAGCTTTCTTT. It specifies CASSQPRANTEAFF.

Comment on this clone: An end of the junction differs from the germline gene, which may be a read error. This chain joins TRBV7-3 and TRBJ1-6, with D unresolved. Germline V CDR1 and CDR2: SGHTA, FQGTGA. The CDR3 loop spans 14 amino acids. CDR3 amino acids: CASSLSGLNSALHF. CDR3 sequence (DNA): TGTGCCAGCAGCCTAAGTGGCCTTAATTCAGCCCTCCACTTT.

The V call is TRBV27, the J call TRBJ1-5; TRBD1 is a possible D gene (6 bases). V lost 6 bases and J 4 bases, leaving 10 bases between the germline ends. From germline, CDR1 is MNHEY and CDR2 SMNVEV (reference sequence). The CDR3 has 13 residues. CDR3 loop: CASRPDRNQPQHF. CDR3 coding DNA: TGTGCCAGCAGGCCGGACAGAAATCAGCCCCAGCATTTT.

V usage is TRBV7-9 and J usage is TRBJ2-7; D remains ambiguous. Trimming stripped 5 bases from V and 6 bases from J, with 11 bases between. The CDR3 runs 12 residues. Germline V CDR1 and CDR2: SEHNR, FQNEAQ (reference sequence). The CDR3 coding sequence is TGTGCCAGCAGCCAGTCCCGGGTCGAGCAGTACTTC. Its protein product is CASSQSRVEQYF. The variable domain in full, completed from reference TRBV7-9 and TRBJ2-7, reads DTGVSQNPRHKITKRGQNVTFRCDPISEHNRLYWYRQTLGQGPEFLTYFQNEAQLEKSRLLSDRFSAERPKGSFSTLEIQRTEQGDSAMYLCASSQSRVEQYFGPGTRLTVT.

The chain is built from TRBV7-3 and TRBJ1-2; 8 bases line up with TRBD1. CDR1 and CDR2 from the germline V gene are SGHTA and FQGTGA. After removal of 1 base from V and 3 bases from J, the junction contained 4 bases not matched to a gene. This CDR3 spans 15 amino acids. CDR3 sequence reads: CASSLSPGGHYGYTF. In DNA, the CDR3 is TGTGCCAGCAGCTTAAGTCCAGGGGGCCACTATGGCTACACCTTC.

The genes are TRBV11-2 and TRBJ2-7; D is undetermined. CDR3 length: 11 residues. Germline V gene sequence: CDR1 SGHAT, CDR2 FQNNGV. V shed 2 bases and J shed 2 bases, with 1 base lying between them. The CDR3 sequence is CASSLTYEQYV. In DNA, the CDR3 is TGTGCCAGCAGCTTAACCTACGAGCAGTACGTC.

V usage is TRBV28 and J usage is TRBJ2-5; D perhaps matches TRBD2 (6 bases). The CDR3 sequence is 15 residues long. V was cut by 5 bases and J by 5 bases, with 18 bases left in between. CDR1 and CDR2 (germline): MDHEN, SYDVKM. The CDR3, as DNA: TGTGCCAGCAGTCGCACCGGGACTCTAGGGGAGACCCAGTACTTC. It codes for CASSRTGTLGETQYF. Filled out from reference TRBV28 and TRBJ2-5, the complete variable domain reads DVKVTQSSRYLVKRTGEKVFLECVQDMDHENMFWYRQDPGLGLRLIYFSYDVKMKEKGDIPEGYSVSREKKERFSLILESASTNQTSMYLCASSRTGTLGETQYFGPGTRLLVL.

The CDR3 sequence is CASSLEGGGGVNQPQHF. In DNA form, the CDR3 reads TGTGCCAGCAGCTTGGAGGGAGGGGGTGGAGTAAATCAGCCCCAGCATTTT. V gene TRBV5-5 combines with J gene TRBJ1-5; possible D gene TRBD1, 6 bases. Trimming took 0 bases from V and 4 from J, leaving 17 bases between them. The CDR3 has 17 residues. The V gene's germline CDR1 is SGHKS and CDR2 YYEKEE (reference sequence).

The V call is TRBV10-2, the J call TRBJ2-7, with a weak D call TRBD1 (6 bases). The ends were cut back, 5 bases at V and 6 bases at J, with 14 bases in the middle. Germline lookup yields CDR1 WSHSY and CDR2 SAAADI. CDR3 length: 13 amino acids. CDR3 DNA sequence: TGCGCCAGCAGTCTTAACAGGGTCGGCGAGCAGTACTTC. It yields the protein CASSLNRVGEQYF.

The chain uses TRBV4-2 and TRBJ1-4; no clear D gene. V was pared by 0 bases and J by 10 bases, with 21 bases between. The CDR3 consists of 17 residues. In germline, CDR1 is LGHNA, CDR2 YNFKEQ. CDR3 sequence reads: CASSQDDASPSGRKLFF. In nucleotides, the CDR3 is TGTGCCAGCAGCCAAGACGACGCCTCCCCAAGCGGTAGAAAACTGTTTTTT.

The rearrangement uses TRBV25-1 and TRBJ2-3; 11 bases fit TRBD1. Per the germline V gene, CDR1 is MGHDK and CDR2 is SYGVNS. CDR3 length equals 17 residues. V lost 1 base to trimming and J lost 2 bases; unmatched junction nucleotides: 5. The DNA for the CDR3 is TGTGCCAGCAGTGAATTCCGTGGACAGGGGGCCACAGATACGCAGTATTTT. Protein product: CASSEFRGQGATDTQYF. The full variable domain, its missing parts supplied by reference TRBV25-1 and TRBJ2-3, is EADIYQTPRYLVIGTGKKITLECSQTMGHDKMYWYQQDPGMELHLIHYSYGVNSTEKGDLSSESTVSRIRTEHFPLTLESARPSHTSQYLCASSEFRGQGATDTQYFGPGTRLTVL.

This clone is deemed medium-sized. This rearrangement joins TRBV14 to TRBJ2-2; D unresolved. Trimming left V 1 base short and J 7 bases short, with 7 bases between. CDR3 length: 13 amino acids. The V gene's germline CDR1 is SGHDN and CDR2 FVKESK. The CDR3 bases are TGTGCCAGCAGCCAAGTGGCAGGCGGGGAGCTGTTTTTT. It specifies CASSQVAGGELFF.

The chain uses TRBV28 and TRBJ2-1; tentative D call: TRBD2 (5 bases). The CDR3 has 16 residues. CDR1 and CDR2 (germline): MDHEN, SYDVKM. V lost 5 bases and J lost 7, with 21 bases in between. For the CDR3, the DNA is TGTGCCAGCAGTAGTATAGCCGGGTCATCGGGGAATGAGCAGTTCTTC. It translates to CASSSIAGSSGNEQFF.

The rearrangement uses TRBV5-8 and TRBJ2-1; possible D gene TRBD1, 6 bases. The V and J ends lost 0 bases and 6 bases respectively, with 10 bases between them. CDR1 SGHTS and CDR2 YDEGEE come from the germline V gene. CDR3 size: 14 residues. CDR3 coding DNA: TGTGCCAGCAGCTTGGACAGGGCCCTCAATGAGCAGTTCTTC. As protein: CASSLDRALNEQFF.

The rearrangement joins TRBV5-8 to TRBJ2-2; D unclear. Germline V gene data show CDR1 as SGHTS and CDR2 as YDEGEE. The germline V and J ends were trimmed by 1 base and 2 bases, with 6 bases remaining between them. This CDR3 contains 14 residues. As DNA, the CDR3 is TGTGCCAGCAGCTTGAACCGTAACACCGGGGAGCTGTTTTTT. Encoded protein: CASSLNRNTGELFF.

The chain carries TRBV2 and TRBJ1-1; a possible D gene is TRBD1 (5 bases). Germline loops: CDR1 SNHLY, CDR2 FYNNEI. The CDR3 spans 13 residues. Trimming left V 6 bases short and J 2 bases short, with 10 bases between. The CDR3 is CASSRDGNTEAFF. The DNA for the CDR3 is TGTGCCAGCAGCAGGGACGGAAACACTGAAGCTTTCTTT.

Regarding this clone: Other DNA variants within this sample encode the same CDR3. The chain employs TRBV5-1 and TRBJ1-2, with a weak D call TRBD1 (6 bases). The V gene's germline CDR1 is SGHRS and CDR2 YFSETQ. This CDR3 spans 16 amino acids. The V end was cut by 0 bases, the J end by 5 bases, with 17 bases between. CDR3 in amino acids: CASSLEGRGASYGYTF. CDR3 bases: TGCGCCAGCAGCTTGGAGGGTCGGGGGGCAAGTTATGGCTACACCTTC. Full variable domain (remainder filled in from reference TRBV5-1 and TRBJ1-2): KAGVTQTPRYLIKTRGQQVTLSCSPISGHRSVSWYQQTPGQGLQFLFEYFSETQRNKGNFPGRFSGRQFSNSRSEMNVSTLELGDSALYLCASSLEGRGASYGYTFGSGTRLTVV.

The gene calls are TRBV28 and TRBJ2-5; a weak D match, TRBD1 (6 bases). The CDR3 is 12 amino acids. Germline CDR1 and CDR2: MDHEN and SYDVKM. V lost 4 bases and J lost 7, with 10 bases in between. In DNA, the CDR3 is TGTGCCAGCAGTTCCATAGGGGGGACCCAGTACTTC. This translates into CASSSIGGTQYF.

The genes are TRBV28 and TRBJ2-1; D is uncertain. Germline V CDR1 and CDR2: MDHEN, SYDVKM. Trimming took off 6 bases at V and 7 bases at J, with 10 bases between the two ends. CDR3 length equals 12 residues. The CDR3 nucleotides are TGTGCCAGCAGCCGGAGTGCTAATGAGCAGTTCTTC. Its translation: CASSRSANEQFF.

The rearrangement links TRBV2 to TRBJ1-1; tentative D call: TRBD1 (6 bases). Deletions cut 6 bases from V and 1 base from J, with 12 bases between. Germline loops: CDR1 SNHLY, CDR2 FYNNEI. CDR3 length: 14 amino acids. The CDR3 here is CASRTPQGNTEAFF. Written as DNA, the CDR3 is TGTGCCAGCAGGACCCCACAGGGGAACACTGAAGCTTTCTTT.

Written as DNA, the CDR3 is TGTGCCAGCAGCTTAGCCGCAACTAATGAAAAACTGTTTTTT. It is translated as CASSLAATNEKLFF. V and J are TRBV7-9 and TRBJ1-4, with unresolved D. The CDR3 spans 14 residues. The V end was cut by 0 bases, the J end by 0 bases, with 2 bases between. Germline V gene data show CDR1 as SEHNR and CDR2 as FQNEAQ (reference sequence).

The chain joins TRBV5-4 to TRBJ1-2; tentatively, D is TRBD1 (6 bases). The CDR3 extends over 15 amino acids. From germline, CDR1 is SGHNT and CDR2 YYREEE (reference sequence). With 4 bases removed from V and 7 bases from J, the gap between germline ends came to 20 bases. The CDR3 DNA reads TGTGCCAGCAGCCCCGAACGGGGGCCCTCAGGTGGCTACACCTTC. Its translation: CASSPERGPSGGYTF.

The chain combines TRBV7-2 with TRBJ1-1; a possible D gene is TRBD1 (5 bases). The germline V gene encodes CDR1 SGHTA and CDR2 FQGNSA. The V end lost 1 base, the J end lost 6 bases, and 12 bases lay between the germline ends. This CDR3 comprises 14 residues. The CDR3 here is CASSLVGGDAEAFF. CDR3 coding DNA: TGTGCCAGCAGCTTAGTAGGAGGGGACGCTGAAGCTTTCTTT.

This clone was observed once. The chain carries TRBV19 and TRBJ2-3, with a possible D match to TRBD1 (6 bases). Germline values: CDR1 LNHDA, CDR2 SQIVND (reference sequence). This CDR3 spans 18 amino acids. V gave up 0 bases and J gave up 0 bases, with 16 bases separating them. The CDR3 sequence: CASSIEAQGLPSTDTQYF. DNA of the CDR3: TGTGCCAGTAGTATAGAAGCGCAGGGGCTTCCGAGCACAGATACGCAGTATTTT.

The chain combines TRBV11-2 with TRBJ1-6, with 12 bases fitting TRBD1. V lost 5 bases to trimming and J lost 9 bases; unmatched junction nucleotides: 11. The germline V gene encodes CDR1 SGHAT and CDR2 FQNNGV. There are 17 residues in the CDR3. CDR3 amino acids: CASSGTGGPGSFSPLHF. Written as DNA, the CDR3 is TGTGCCAGCAGCGGGACAGGGGGCCCGGGAAGCTTTTCACCCCTCCACTTT.

This chain joins TRBV18 and TRBJ1-2; D gene unclear. Germline V lookup: CDR1 KGHSH, CDR2 LQKENI. V was trimmed by 1 base and J by 6 bases, leaving 9 bases between them. The CDR3 contains 13 residues. The CDR3 here is CASSPQGLHGYTF. In DNA form, the CDR3 reads TGTGCCAGCTCACCACAGGGTCTACATGGCTACACCTTC. The full variable domain, rest sourced from reference TRBV18 and TRBJ1-2, is NAGVMQNPRHLVRRRGQEARLRCSPMKGHSHVYWYRQLPEEGLKFMVYLQKENIIDESGMPKERFSAEFPKEGPSILRIQQVVRGDSAAYFCASSPQGLHGYTFGSGTRLTVV.

By proportion, this clone is medium-sized (0.01 to 0.1%). This chain uses TRBV6-1 with TRBJ2-1, with TRBD2 matching over 10 bases. Germline CDR1 and CDR2: MNHNS and SASEGT. CDR3 length: 15 amino acids. V shed 2 bases, J shed 8 bases, and the junction held 6 bases outside the gene matches. CDR3 amino acids: CASSERAGGPDEQFF. The CDR3 nucleotides are TGTGCCAGCAGTGAAAGAGCGGGGGGGCCGGATGAGCAGTTCTTC.

The chain uses TRBV27 and TRBJ2-5, with a possible D match to TRBD2 (5 bases). The CDR3 runs to 16 residues. Looked up from germline, CDR1 is MNHEY and CDR2 is SMNVEV (reference sequence). Trimming removed 3 bases at V and 5 bases at J, with 19 bases between. CDR3 sequence: CASSFGGGNVGETQYF. In DNA form, the CDR3 reads TGTGCCAGCAGTTTTGGTGGAGGTAACGTGGGGGAGACCCAGTACTTC.

V and J are TRBV19 and TRBJ1-2; D ambiguous. This CDR3 is built from 14 residues. Per germline, CDR1 LNHDA and CDR2 SQIVND (reference sequence). Trimming left V 6 bases short and J 4 bases short, with 15 bases between. CDR3 DNA sequence: TGTGCCAGTAGGGTGACGGGCGCTCCCTATGGCTACACCTTC. Protein product: CASRVTGAPYGYTF.